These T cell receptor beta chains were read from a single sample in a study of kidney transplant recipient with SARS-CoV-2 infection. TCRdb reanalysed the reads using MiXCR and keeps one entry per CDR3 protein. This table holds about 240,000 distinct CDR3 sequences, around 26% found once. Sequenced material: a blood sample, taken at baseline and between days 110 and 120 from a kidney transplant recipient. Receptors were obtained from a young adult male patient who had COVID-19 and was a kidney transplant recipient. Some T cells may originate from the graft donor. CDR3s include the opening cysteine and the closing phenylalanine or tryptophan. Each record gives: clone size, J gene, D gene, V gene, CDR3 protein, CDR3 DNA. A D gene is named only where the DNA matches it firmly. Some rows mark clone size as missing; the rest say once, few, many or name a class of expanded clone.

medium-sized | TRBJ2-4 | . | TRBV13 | CASSFGTGAKNIQYF | TGTGCCAGCAGCTTCGGAACAGGGGCCAAAAACATTCAGTACTTC
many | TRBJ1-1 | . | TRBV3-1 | CASSSTRETEAFF | TGTGCCAGCAGCTCTACCCGGGAGACTGAAGCTTTCTTT
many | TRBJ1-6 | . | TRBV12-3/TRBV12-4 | CASSVDSYNSPLHF | TGTGCCAGCAGCGTAGACAGCTATAATTCACCCCTCCACTTT
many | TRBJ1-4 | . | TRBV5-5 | CASSPGWDPGAQKLFF | TGTGCCAGCAGCCCCGGATGGGATCCAGGAGCCCAAAAACTGTTTTTT
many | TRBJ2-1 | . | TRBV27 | CASSGETGRSGSNNEQFF | TGTGCCAGCAGCGGGGAGACGGGGAGATCCGGGAGCAACAATGAGCAGTTCTTC
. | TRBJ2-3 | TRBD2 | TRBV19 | CASSIDRLAGGPDTQYF | TGTGCCAGTAGTATAGATCGACTAGCGGGAGGGCCAGATACGCAGTATTTT
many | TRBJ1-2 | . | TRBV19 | CAVGGNYGYTF | TGTGCAGTGGGGGGAAACTATGGCTACACCTTC
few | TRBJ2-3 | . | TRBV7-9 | CASSLNRRGNADTQYF | TGTGCCAGCAGCTTAAATCGCAGGGGAAATGCAGATACGCAGTATTTT
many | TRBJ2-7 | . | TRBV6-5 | CATSQRQTSYEQYF | TGTGCCACCTCCCAAAGACAGACCTCCTACGAGCAGTACTTC
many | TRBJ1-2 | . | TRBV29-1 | CSVAGTDYGYTF | TGCAGCGTCGCCGGGACTGACTATGGCTACACCTTC
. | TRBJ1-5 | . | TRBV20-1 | CSASQGAGQPQHF | TGCAGTGCTTCTCAGGGAGCCGGGCAGCCCCAGCATTTT
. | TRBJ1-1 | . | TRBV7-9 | CASSTRGSKNTGAFF | TGTGCCAGCTCAACCCGGGGCAGCAAGAACACTGGAGCTTTCTTT
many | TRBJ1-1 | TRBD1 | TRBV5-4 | CASSLANRGPNTEAFF | TGTGCCAGCAGCTTGGCAAACAGGGGCCCGAACACTGAAGCTTTCTTT
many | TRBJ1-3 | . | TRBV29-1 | CSVISSGNTIYF | TGCAGCGTGATTAGCTCTGGAAACACCATATATTTT
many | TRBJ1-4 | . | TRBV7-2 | CASSLVTGEKLFF | TGTGCCAGCAGCTTAGTAACAGGTGAAAAACTGTTTTTT
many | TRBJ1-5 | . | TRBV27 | CASSLNNRGAGNQPQHF | TGTGCCAGCAGTTTAAATAATCGAGGGGCGGGCAATCAGCCCCAGCATTTT
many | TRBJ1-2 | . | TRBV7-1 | CASSLYYHEGKTYGYTF | TGTGCCAGCAGCTTGTACTATCACGAGGGAAAGACCTATGGCTACACCTTC
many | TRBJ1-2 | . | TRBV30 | CAWRGLGLVYGYTF | TGTGCCTGGAGGGGTCTGGGACTGGTCTATGGCTACACCTTC
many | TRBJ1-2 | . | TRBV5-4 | CASNKNVPGKTYGYTF | TGTGCCAGCAACAAAAACGTACCAGGAAAGACCTATGGCTACACCTTC
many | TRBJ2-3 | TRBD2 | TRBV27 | CASSSTTSLAGLLNTDTQYF | TGTGCCAGCAGTTCCACCACATCCCTAGCGGGATTGCTGAACACAGATACGCAGTATTTT
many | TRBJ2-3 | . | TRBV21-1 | CASSLDIATVMQDTQYF | TGTGCCAGCAGCCTAGATATAGCTACAGTCATGCAAGATACGCAGTATTTT
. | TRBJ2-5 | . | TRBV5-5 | CASSLGGGFRETQYF | TGTGCCAGCAGCTTGGGTGGAGGGTTTAGAGAGACCCAGTACTTC
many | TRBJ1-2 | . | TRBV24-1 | CATSLCFSTRKTYGYTF | TGTGCCACCAGTCTTTGTTTTAGTACCAGAAAGACCTATGGCTACACCTTC
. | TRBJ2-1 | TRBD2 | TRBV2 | CAGTWAGGHYEQFF | TGTGCCGGAACCTGGGCGGGAGGGCATTATGAGCAGTTCTTC
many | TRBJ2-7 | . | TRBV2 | CASTEGSVLPSEQYF | TGTGCCAGCACCGAAGGTAGCGTCCTACCCAGCGAGCAGTACTTC
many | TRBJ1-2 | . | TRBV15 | CATSYIGRCGKTYGYTF | TGTGCCACCAGCTATATAGGAAGGTGTGGAAAGACCTATGGCTACACCTTC
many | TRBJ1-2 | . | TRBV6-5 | CASSNGWECRKTYGYTF | TGTGCCAGCAGTAATGGGTGGGAATGTAGAAAGACCTATGGCTACACCTTC
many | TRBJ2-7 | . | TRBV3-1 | CASSQEPDTDTYEQYF | TGTGCCAGCAGCCAAGAACCCGATACGGACACCTACGAGCAGTACTTC
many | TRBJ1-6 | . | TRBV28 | CASGGLQGNSPLHF | TGTGCCAGCGGGGGTTTACAGGGAAATTCACCCCTCCACTTT
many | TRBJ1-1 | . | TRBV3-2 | CASRGGTEAFF | TGTGCCAGCAGAGGGGGCACTGAAGCTTTCTTT
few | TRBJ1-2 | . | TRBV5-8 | CASDVPHPRKTYGYTF | TGTGCCAGCGATGTCCCTCATCCACGAAAGACCTATGGCTACACCTTC
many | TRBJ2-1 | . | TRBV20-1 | CSARTPNGDISYNEQFF | TGCAGTGCTAGGACCCCGAACGGGGATATTTCCTACAATGAGCAGTTCTTC
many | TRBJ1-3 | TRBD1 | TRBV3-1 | CASSQAGTGFGNTIYF | TGTGCCAGCAGCCAAGCCGGGACAGGGTTCGGAAACACCATATATTTT
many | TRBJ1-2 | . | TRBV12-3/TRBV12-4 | CASSLSDTAGKTYGYTF | TGTGCCAGCAGTTTAAGCGACACAGCAGGAAAGACCTATGGCTACACCTTC
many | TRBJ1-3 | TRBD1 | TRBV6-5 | CASSYSYRGGNTIYF | TGTGCCAGCAGTTACTCGTACAGGGGTGGAAACACCATATATTTT
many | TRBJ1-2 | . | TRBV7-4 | CASSPKSSARKTYGYTF | TGTGCCAGCAGCCCAAAATCTTCAGCTCGAAAGACCTATGGCTACACCTTC
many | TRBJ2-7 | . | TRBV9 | CASSYRGGGSNEQYF | TGTGCCAGCAGCTATCGAGGGGGGGGGTCCAACGAGCAGTACTTC
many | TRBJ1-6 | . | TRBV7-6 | CASMSAENMYSPLHF | TGTGCCAGCATGTCGGCAGAAAATATGTATTCACCCCTCCACTTT
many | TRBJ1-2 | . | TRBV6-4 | CASSVLCSHGKTYGYTF | TGTGCCAGCAGTGTTCTTTGCTCACACGGAAAGACCTATGGCTACACCTTC
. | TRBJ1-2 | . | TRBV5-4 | CANAKFVPGKTYGYTF | TGTGCCAACGCTAAGTTCGTACCAGGAAAGACCTATGGCTACACCTTC
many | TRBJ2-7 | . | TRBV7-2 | CASNSNGFYEQYF | TGTGCCAGCAACTCAAACGGGTTCTACGAGCAGTACTTC
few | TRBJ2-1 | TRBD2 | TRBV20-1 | CSASGLVSYEQFF | TGCAGTGCCTCGGGACTAGTGTCCTATGAGCAGTTCTTC